These 22 T cell receptor beta chains originate from one sample sequenced in a study of CD8+ T cells in alopecia areata. Extracted RNA was reverse transcribed into cDNA, the sequencing template. The assay was immunoSEQ multiplex PCR, and TCRdb's table has in-frame clones only and misses some. This table holds 140,000 to 150,000 clones, roughly 62% found once. The material sequenced was CD4+ T cells sorted from blood, taken at week 0. The receptors originated from a human donor with alopecia areata.

The V and J genes are TRBV2 and TRBJ1-1, with D possibly being TRBD1 (5 bases). V was shortened by 8 bases and J by 4 bases, with 20 bases between the two germline ends. The CDR3 covers 15 residues. Germline CDR1 reads SNHLY; CDR2 reads FYNNEI. CDR3 sequence (DNA): TGTGCCAGCCATACAGATCAGGGTATGGGCACTGAAGCTTTCTTT. It specifies CASHTDQGMGTEAFF.

The V call is TRBV2, the J call TRBJ1-2, with a tentative D call TRBD1 (5 bases). The CDR3 contains 13 residues. Germline V gene sequence: CDR1 SNHLY, CDR2 FYNNEI. The V and J ends lost 6 bases and 4 bases respectively, with 12 bases between them. The CDR3 DNA reads TGTGCCAGCAGAAGGACATCCAGCTATGGCTACACCTTC. It yields the protein CASRRTSSYGYTF.

V and J are TRBV4-1 and TRBJ1-6, with D unclear. The CDR3 sequence is 15 residues long. Trimming took 0 bases from V and 8 from J, leaving 11 bases between them. Germline loops: CDR1 MGHRA, CDR2 YSYEKL. CDR3 in DNA: TGCGCCAGCAGCCAAGATTTGGCAGTTTATTCACCCCTCCACTTT. It codes for CASSQDLAVYSPLHF.

This clone was seen only once. The CDR3 nucleotides read TGTGCCTGGAGTGTACGGTCAGCAAACGAGCAGTACTTC. Protein product: CAWSVRSANEQYF. V is TRBV30 and J is TRBJ2-7; D is uncertain. The V and J ends lost 0 bases and 5 bases respectively, with 11 bases between them. CDR1 and CDR2 from the germline V gene are GTSNPN and SVGIG (reference sequence). This CDR3 comprises 13 residues.

V and J are TRBV30 and TRBJ2-5; D tentatively fits TRBD1 or TRBD2 (5 bases each). Germline assignment: CDR1 GTSNPN and CDR2 SVGIG (reference sequence). The ends were cut back, 3 bases at V and 7 bases at J, with 21 bases in the middle. The CDR3 runs to 15 residues. CDR3 sequence: CAWRSTGTNLRTQYF. CDR3 bases: TGTGCCTGGAGATCAACGGGGACCAACCTCCGGACCCAGTACTTC.

The chain uses TRBV18 and TRBJ2-3; D may be TRBD2 (5 bases). V was clipped by 6 bases and J by 6 bases, with 10 bases between them. The CDR3 consists of 12 residues. Germline CDR1 is KGHSH and CDR2 is LQKENI. The CDR3 loop reads CASSPSMDTQYF. The CDR3 coding sequence is TGTGCCAGCTCCCCTAGCATGGATACGCAGTATTTT.

This rearrangement joins TRBV18 to TRBJ2-5; no clear D gene. V was clipped by 1 base and J by 0 bases, with 3 bases between them. This CDR3 region has 13 residues. Germline CDR1 is KGHSH and CDR2 is LQKENI. The CDR3, as DNA: TGTGCCAGCTCACCACGGGACCAAGAGACCCAGTACTTC. Amino acid sequence: CASSPRDQETQYF.

The chain joins TRBV5-1 to TRBJ2-1; TRBD2 matches 10 bases. The CDR3 is 17 residues long. V lost 3 bases and J lost 2; bases outside the gene matches: 8. In germline, CDR1 is SGHRS, CDR2 YFSETQ. CDR3 region: CASSSTNSGGTYNEQFF. The CDR3 DNA reads TGCGCCAGCAGCTCCACTAATAGCGGGGGGACCTACAATGAGCAGTTCTTC.

The CDR3 region has the DNA TGTGCCAGCAAGCCGGGACCGCCTAATTCACCCCTCCACTTT. This translates into CASKPGPPNSPLHF. The rearrangement uses TRBV2 and TRBJ1-6; weak D call: TRBD1 (5 bases). The CDR3 spans 14 residues. Trimming took 7 bases from V and 6 from J, leaving 13 bases between them. The germline V gene encodes CDR1 SNHLY and CDR2 FYNNEI.

A single count supports this clone. The chain recombines TRBV30 with TRBJ2-7, with 11 bases matching TRBD2. The CDR3 loop spans 12 amino acids. With V trimmed by 4 bases and J by 4 bases, 0 bases remained unmatched. CDR1 and CDR2 (germline): GTSNPN, SVGIG (reference sequence). The CDR3 reads CAWTSGGYEQYF. Written as DNA, the CDR3 is TGTGCCTGGACTAGCGGGGGGTACGAGCAGTACTTC. Complete variable domain (other parts from reference TRBV30 and TRBJ2-7): SQTIHQWPATLVQPVGSPLSLECTVEGTSNPNLYWYRQAAGRGLQLLFYSVGIGQISSEVPQNLSASRPQDRQFILSSKKLLLSDSGFYLCAWTSGGYEQYFGPGTRLTVT.

This clone was detected a few times. The chain uses TRBV5-6 and TRBJ1-2, with TRBD1 identical over 9 bases. Per germline, CDR1 SGHDT and CDR2 YYEEEE. The CDR3 loop spans 14 amino acids. Trimming cost V 3 bases and J 4 bases; bases outside gene matches: 4. The CDR3 region has the DNA TGTGCCAGCAGCTCACCGACAGGGGGCTATGGCTACACCTTC. This gives the protein CASSSPTGGYGYTF.

The J gene is TRBJ1-4, the V gene TRBV30; D is undetermined. Germline V gene data show CDR1 as GTSNPN and CDR2 as SVGIG (reference sequence). The V and J ends lost 1 base and 8 bases respectively, with 11 bases between them. The CDR3 runs 13 residues. In DNA, the CDR3 is TGTGCCTGGAGTGGTATCCAAGGGGAAAAACTGTTTTTT. This encodes CAWSGIQGEKLFF. Full variable domain (outside the CDR3, taken from reference TRBV30 and TRBJ1-4): SQTIHQWPATLVQPVGSPLSLECTVEGTSNPNLYWYRQAAGRGLQLLFYSVGIGQISSEVPQNLSASRPQDRQFILSSKKLLLSDSGFYLCAWSGIQGEKLFFGSGTQLSVL.

The V gene is TRBV5-6, the J gene TRBJ1-2; D is perhaps TRBD1 (6 bases). The germline CDR1 and CDR2 sequences are SGHDT and YYEEEE. V was cut by 4 bases and J by 11 bases, with 18 bases left in between. This CDR3 contains 13 residues. CDR3 loop: CASSPTGFRGYTF. CDR3 sequence (DNA): TGTGCCAGCAGCCCTACAGGGTTCCGTGGGTACACCTTC.

The chain uses TRBV5-1 and TRBJ2-1, with 7 bases matching TRBD1. CDR3 length equals 14 residues. The V gene end was trimmed by 4 bases and the J gene end by 9 bases; junction bases not matched to a gene: 10. CDR1 SGHRS and CDR2 YFSETQ come from the germline V gene. This chain's CDR3 is CASSQGQTISEQFF. The DNA of the CDR3 is TGCGCCAGCAGCCAGGGACAGACGATATCTGAGCAGTTCTTC. The complete variable domain, with remaining parts taken from reference TRBV5-1 and TRBJ2-1, reads KAGVTQTPRYLIKTRGQQVTLSCSPISGHRSVSWYQQTPGQGLQFLFEYFSETQRNKGNFPGRFSGRQFSNSRSEMNVSTLELGDSALYLCASSQGQTISEQFFGPGTRLTVL.

The chain employs TRBV30 and TRBJ1-1; D perhaps matches TRBD1 (5 bases). Germline values: CDR1 GTSNPN, CDR2 SVGIG (reference sequence). Trimming removed 2 bases at V and 8 bases at J, with 9 bases between. There are 11 residues in the CDR3. CDR3 in amino acids: CAWSPGTEAFF. In nucleotides, the CDR3 is TGTGCCTGGAGTCCGGGGACCGAAGCTTTCTTT.

In this sample, this clone turned up once. The gene calls are TRBV6-5 and TRBJ1-5; unclear D gene. V was trimmed by 5 bases and J by 7 bases, leaving 15 bases between them. CDR3 length: 14 amino acids. The V gene's germline CDR1 is MNHEY and CDR2 SVGAGI. Here the CDR3 reads CASSEEARVQPQHF. The CDR3 DNA sequence: TGTGCCAGCAGTGAAGAGGCTAGAGTACAGCCCCAGCATTTT.

The J gene is TRBJ1-1, the V gene TRBV29-1, with D maybe TRBD1 (6 bases). This CDR3 has 12 amino acids. Trimming left V 8 bases short and J 0 bases short, with 10 bases between. Per the germline V gene, CDR1 is SQVTM and CDR2 is ANQGSEA. The CDR3 reads CSSNRVNTEAFF. CDR3 nucleotide sequence: TGCAGCTCCAACAGGGTGAACACTGAAGCTTTCTTT. The whole variable domain, remainder taken from reference TRBV29-1 and TRBJ1-1, is SAVISQKPSRDICQRGTSLTIQCQVDSQVTMMFWYRQQPGQSLTLIATANQGSEATYESGFVIDKFPISRPNLTFSTLTVSNMSPEDSSIYLCSSNRVNTEAFFGQGTRLTVV.

This sequence joins TRBV4-3 and TRBJ1-2; possible D gene TRBD1, 6 bases. CDR1 and CDR2 (germline): LGHNA, YSLEER. This CDR3 comprises 16 residues. V dropped 7 bases and J dropped 1 base, with 19 bases sitting between them. CDR3: CASTLYRTAVNYGYTF. The CDR3 DNA reads TGCGCCAGCACCCTCTACCGGACAGCCGTTAACTATGGCTACACCTTC.

The chain joins TRBV27 to TRBJ1-5; D is undetermined. Germline-derived CDR1 and CDR2 are MNHEY and SMNVEV (reference sequence). CDR3 length: 15 residues. The V gene lost 4 bases and the J gene lost 1 base, with 11 bases spanning the gap. CDR3 coding DNA: TGTGCCAGCAGTTCACGGGCCCTCAGCAATCAGCCCCAGCATTTT. Amino acid sequence: CASSSRALSNQPQHF.

The rearrangement links TRBV5-1 to TRBJ2-5; the match to TRBD2 covers 11 bases. CDR1 SGHRS and CDR2 YFSETQ come from the germline V gene. V shed 4 bases, J shed 2 bases, and the junction held 4 bases outside the gene matches. This CDR3 comprises 15 residues. The DNA of the CDR3 is TGCGCCAGCAGCACCGTAGCGGGGGGGCAAGAGACCCAGTACTTC. Translation: CASSTVAGGQETQYF.

This clone was found a few times. The chain couples TRBV29-1 to TRBJ2-1; D is unclear. The CDR3 consists of 13 residues. V was trimmed by 2 bases and J by 5 bases, leaving 10 bases between them. Germline V lookup: CDR1 SQVTM, CDR2 ANQGSEA. The CDR3 bases are TGCAGCGTTGAAAAAACACTGAACAATGAGCAGTTCTTC. It codes for CSVEKTLNNEQFF.

V and J are TRBV10-3 and TRBJ2-5; 9 bases align to TRBD1. The V gene end was trimmed by 5 bases and the J gene end by 5 bases; junction bases not matched to a gene: 0. Per germline, CDR1 ENHRY and CDR2 SYGVKD. The CDR3 has 12 residues. The CDR3: CAISTGGETQYF. CDR3 in DNA: TGTGCCATCAGTACAGGGGGCGAGACCCAGTACTTC.